This TCR beta chain was identified during a study of cytomegalovirus exposure and HLA in healthy donors. Study-wide background: A prior study identified approximately 110 million unique TCR beta sequences from roughly 180 million T cells.

CDR1 SGDLS and CDR2 YYNGEE come from the germline V gene. CDR3 length equals 14 residues. V was clipped by 3 bases and J by 1 base, with 10 bases between them. As concerns this clone: Its matching antigen is unknown.

Study conclusions and caveats: A previous analysis found most TCR beta V segments productive roughly 90% or roughly 30% of the time. The classifier, whose performance was assessed in both the original and validation cohorts, reportedly diagnosed cytomegalovirus status with high specificity and sensitivity.

Amplification used 60 Vbeta primers and 13 Jbeta primers. Profiling relied on immunoSEQ multiplex PCR, and the TCRdb table lists in-frame clones only, not all of them. This sample yields some 150,000 clones, of which roughly 80% are seen a single time; about 5% belongs to the top ten. The source is a woman between 45 and 65 years old in good health and CMV-seropositive. V gene TRBV9 combines with J gene TRBJ2-5; a possible D gene is TRBD1 (5 bases). Sample: PBMCs. CDR3 sequence reads: CASSEWGAQETQYF. The CDR3, as DNA: TGTGCCAGCAGCGAGTGGGGCGCCCAAGAGACCCAGTACTTC.